Shown below are 26 T cell receptor beta chains from a single sample sequenced in a study of graft-versus-host responses after intestinal transplantation. These receptors' targets are unknown. Sequenced by immunoSEQ multiplex PCR; TCRdb stores in-frame clones only, minus some. There are more than 90,000 clones in the sample; more than 90% occur only once, and roughly 0.24% lies in the top ten. Sequenced here: unstimulated CD4+ T cells sorted from spleen or lymph node cells, sampled before transplant. These receptors came from a human donor who was the organ donor for an intestinal transplant.

The CDR3 DNA follows: TGTGCCACCAGCAGAGATAGTTCTGGAACCTTACGCGCCGGGGAGCTGTTTTTT. It encodes CATSRDSSGTLRAGELFF. The chain joins TRBV15 to TRBJ2-2; D gene uncertain. The germline V gene has CDR1 LNHNV and CDR2 YYDKDF (reference sequence). The CDR3 length is 18 residues. Trimming shortened V by 0 bases and J by 6 bases, and 20 bases separated the two germline ends.

The J gene is TRBJ2-1, the V gene TRBV19; 10 bases are a match to TRBD2. The V gene's germline CDR1 is LNHDA and CDR2 SQIVND (reference sequence). The CDR3 covers 15 residues. The ends lost 1 base at V and 6 bases at J; junction bases unmatched: 3. The CDR3 sequence: CASSIGLAGVNEQFF. The CDR3 DNA follows: TGTGCCAGTAGTATAGGGCTAGCGGGAGTCAATGAGCAGTTCTTC.

The rearrangement uses TRBV27 and TRBJ1-4; TRBD1 aligns across 9 bases. V dropped 3 bases and J dropped 0; count of bases not matched to a gene: 2. CDR3 length equals 16 residues. The germline V gene has CDR1 MNHEY and CDR2 SMNVEV (reference sequence). The CDR3 loop is CASSFTGGTTNEKLFF. As DNA, the CDR3 is TGTGCCAGCAGTTTCACAGGGGGCACAACTAATGAAAAACTGTTTTTT.

Only one count was recorded for this clone. The chain has TRBV28 and TRBJ2-3; 7 bases map to TRBD2. Germline V gene sequence: CDR1 MDHEN, CDR2 SYDVKM. V was clipped by 7 bases and J by 3 bases; unmatched bases: 4. The CDR3 is 13 residues long. In DNA, the CDR3 is TGTGCCAGCAAGGTAGCGGGTACAGATACGCAGTATTTT. Translation: CASKVAGTDTQYF.

The V gene is TRBV5-1, the J gene TRBJ2-7, with D perhaps matching TRBD2 (6 bases). Germline V gene data show CDR1 as SGHRS and CDR2 as YFSETQ. The CDR3 extends over 17 amino acids. V was shortened by 0 bases and J by 3 bases, with 19 bases between the two germline ends. CDR3 bases: TGCGCCAGCAGCTTGGGGGTCGGGGACTGGAACCTCTACGAGCAGTACTTC. Protein sequence: CASSLGVGDWNLYEQYF.

In its sample, this clone was seen once. V and J are TRBV30 and TRBJ1-2, with TRBD1 matching 8 bases. This CDR3 contains 14 residues. Trimming took 2 bases from V and 4 from J; bases not matched to a gene: 6. Germline V gives CDR1 GTSNPN, CDR2 SVGIG (reference sequence). CDR3 region: CAWSPDRGSYGYTF. In DNA form, the CDR3 reads TGTGCCTGGAGTCCCGACAGGGGAAGCTATGGCTACACCTTC.

The chain links TRBV7-9 to TRBJ2-5; D is undetermined. The CDR3 contains 12 residues. The V and J ends lost 1 base and 2 bases respectively, with 2 bases between them. From germline, CDR1 is SEHNR and CDR2 FQNEAQ (reference sequence). In nucleotides, the CDR3 is TGTGCCAGCAGCTTAGTGCAAGAGACCCAGTACTTC. It codes for CASSLVQETQYF.

V and J are TRBV2 and TRBJ2-7; TRBD2 matches 8 bases. Germline V CDR1 and CDR2: SNHLY, FYNNEI. The CDR3 extends over 13 amino acids. The J segment lost 3 bases and the V segment lost 8 bases, leaving 6 bases of the junction unmatched. CDR3 nucleotide sequence: TGTGCCAGCGGGATAGCGGGACTCTACGAGCAGTACTTC. This translates into CASGIAGLYEQYF.

The V gene is TRBV9, the J gene TRBJ2-3; 9 nucleotides align to TRBD2. The CDR3 runs 16 residues. Germline assignment: CDR1 SGDLS and CDR2 YYNGEE. J lost 4 bases, V lost 4 bases, and 10 bases had no gene match. The CDR3 here is CASSSWAGGPPDTQYF. CDR3 nucleotides: TGTGCCAGCAGCTCTTGGGCGGGAGGGCCCCCAGATACGCAGTATTTT.

V usage is TRBV6-6 and J usage is TRBJ1-1, with D possibly TRBD1 on 6 matching bases. Trimming removed 3 bases at V and 1 base at J, with 9 bases between. CDR3 length: 14 amino acids. CDR1 MNHNY and CDR2 SVGAGI come from the germline V gene (reference sequence). CDR3 coding DNA: TGTGCCAGCAGTTATGGGGGGCCGAACACTGAAGCTTTCTTT. Protein sequence: CASSYGGPNTEAFF.

The chain links TRBV11-3 to TRBJ2-1, with 13 bases lining up with TRBD2. Germline V gene sequence: CDR1 SGHNT, CDR2 YENEEA. J gave up 6 bases and V 1 base, and 3 bases lay outside the gene matches. This CDR3 is 16 amino acids long. CDR3 in amino acids: CASSLGTSGRSNEQFF. For the CDR3, the DNA is TGTGCCAGCAGCTTAGGGACTAGCGGGAGAAGCAATGAGCAGTTCTTC. Supplemented by reference TRBV11-3 and TRBJ2-1, the full variable domain reads EAGVVQSPRYKIIEKKQPVAFWCNPISGHNTLYWYLQNLGQGPELLIRYENEEAVDDSQLPKDRFSAERLKGVDSTLKIQPAELGDSAVYLCASSLGTSGRSNEQFFGPGTRLTVL.

On this clone: Different DNA sequences within this sample yield the same CDR3. The chain has TRBV5-1 and TRBJ1-3, with D possibly TRBD1 on 5 matching bases. CDR3 length equals 14 residues. The V gene's germline CDR1 is SGHRS and CDR2 YFSETQ. V shed 1 base and J shed 0 bases, with 5 bases lying between them. The CDR3 DNA reads as TGCGCCAGCAGCTTGCAGGGCTCTGGAAACACCATATATTTT. The encoded protein is CASSLQGSGNTIYF.

For this clone: The same CDR3 can be traced to other DNA sequences in this sample. The J gene is TRBJ2-7, the V gene TRBV7-2, with D possibly being TRBD1 or TRBD2 (6 bases each). The germline V and J ends were trimmed by 7 bases and 2 bases, with 21 bases remaining between them. Germline V gene sequence: CDR1 SGHTA, CDR2 FQGNSA. The CDR3 is made up of 16 amino acids. The CDR3 nucleotides read TGTGCCAGCAAGGGGGGACCGGGGGCAGGTCCCTACGAGCAGTACTTC. Amino acids: CASKGGPGAGPYEQYF.

The chain has TRBV5-1 and TRBJ2-7, with D tentatively TRBD1 or TRBD2 (8 bases each). Trimming took off 4 bases at V and 5 bases at J, with 28 bases between the two ends. Germline V gene lookup returns CDR1 SGHRS and CDR2 YFSETQ. This CDR3 region has 18 residues. DNA for the CDR3: TGCGCCAGCAGCCCCCGCGGGGGGCCTACAGGGGGTGTCCACGAGCAGTACTTC. Its translation is CASSPRGGPTGGVHEQYF.

The V gene is TRBV30, the J gene TRBJ2-2, with 9 bases fitting TRBD1. The V segment lost 1 base and the J segment 3 bases; nucleotides outside the gene matches: 9. Germline lookup yields CDR1 GTSNPN and CDR2 SVGIG (reference sequence). The CDR3 spans 17 residues. In DNA, the CDR3 is TGTGCCTGGAGTGCCCTGGGGACAGGGAGGGACACCGGGGAGCTGTTTTTT. This encodes CAWSALGTGRDTGELFF.

V is TRBV21-1 and J is TRBJ2-7; TRBD2, the table's D call, was not compared with the DNA. TRBV21-1 corresponds to a pseudogene. The CDR3 runs 18 residues. This CDR3 is CASIKKEGPRGSSYEQYF. The CDR3 bases are TGTGCCAGCATCAAGAAGGAGGGGCCCCGTGGAAGCTCCTACGAGCAGTACTTC.

CDR3 nucleotide sequence: TGCGCCAGCAGCTTGGGCGGGGGGACCACTGCAGATACGCAGTATTTT. It yields the protein CASSLGGGTTADTQYF. V usage is TRBV5-1 and J usage is TRBJ2-3; 8 nucleotides match TRBD2. V lost 0 bases to trimming and J lost 4 bases; unmatched junction nucleotides: 7. The CDR3 consists of 16 residues. Germline V lookup: CDR1 SGHRS, CDR2 YFSETQ.

The chain combines TRBV7-9 with TRBJ2-3; D may correspond to TRBD1 or TRBD2 (5 bases each). Trimming took off 5 bases at V and 1 base at J, with 10 bases between the two ends. CDR1 is SEHNR and CDR2 is FQNEAQ in the germline V gene (reference sequence). This CDR3 comprises 14 residues. CDR3 sequence reads: CASSPRGGTDTQYF. The CDR3 DNA sequence: TGTGCCAGCAGCCCTCGAGGGGGCACAGATACGCAGTATTTT.

The gene calls are TRBV4-3 and TRBJ2-1, with 8 bases matching TRBD2. CDR3 size: 14 residues. Germline V gives CDR1 LGHNA, CDR2 YSLEER. After removal of 4 bases from V and 7 bases from J, the junction contained 6 bases not matched to a gene. CDR3: CASSRERELNEQFF. In DNA, the CDR3 is TGCGCCAGCAGCCGGGAGCGGGAGTTAAATGAGCAGTTCTTC.

The DNA for the CDR3 is TGTGCCAGCAGTTTTTTGAACACTGAAGCTTTCTTT. Its protein is CASSFLNTEAFF. V and J are TRBV6-6 and TRBJ1-1, with D unresolved. The CDR3 length is 12 residues. Trimming removed 4 bases from V and 0 bases from J, with 3 bases in between. Germline assignment: CDR1 MNHNY and CDR2 SVGAGI (reference sequence).

Comments on this clone: The same CDR3 is also encoded by other DNA sequences in this sample. V usage is TRBV18 and J usage is TRBJ1-4; tentative D call: TRBD1 (5 bases). The length of the CDR3 is 14 residues. Trimming took off 3 bases at V and 5 bases at J, with 10 bases between the two ends. Germline CDR1 KGHSH, CDR2 LQKENI. The CDR3 protein is CASSPGTANEKLFF. Here the CDR3 DNA reads TGTGCCAGCTCACCTGGGACGGCGAATGAAAAACTGTTTTTT.

The genes are TRBV21-1 and TRBJ2-7; the table assigns TRBD2, which was not confirmed against the DNA. TRBV21-1 is given as a pseudogene. The CDR3 is made up of 15 amino acids. CDR3 sequence reads: CASRSSGTSPYEQYF. CDR3 DNA sequence: TGTGCCAGCCGCTCTAGCGGAACTTCCCCCTACGAGCAGTACTTC.

CDR3 sequence: CASSFRTAYEQYF. Here the CDR3 DNA reads TGTGCCAGCAGCTTTCGAACGGCCTACGAGCAGTACTTC. V gene TRBV7-2 combines with J gene TRBJ2-7; D unclear. V lost 3 bases and J lost 2, with 8 bases in between. CDR3 length: 13 residues. The germline V gene encodes CDR1 SGHTA and CDR2 FQGNSA.

J is TRBJ2-1 and V is TRBV30; 10 nucleotides match TRBD2. This CDR3 is built from 14 residues. Germline CDR1 reads GTSNPN; CDR2 reads SVGIG (reference sequence). Trimming took 2 bases from V and 9 from J; bases not matched to a gene: 7. The CDR3 loop is CAWSTSGRVSEQFF. CDR3 DNA: TGTGCCTGGAGTACGAGCGGGAGGGTGTCTGAGCAGTTCTTC.

V usage is TRBV30 and J usage is TRBJ1-2, with 9 nucleotides matching TRBD1. J was trimmed by 2 bases and V by 7 bases; bases with no gene match: 5. Germline CDR1 is GTSNPN and CDR2 is SVGIG (reference sequence). The CDR3 is made up of 13 amino acids. CDR3 region: CASPGQGNYGYTF. The DNA for the CDR3 is TGTGCCTCTCCGGGACAGGGAAACTATGGCTACACCTTC.

The chain employs TRBV7-9 and TRBJ1-1; 9 nucleotides agree with TRBD1. Germline trimming cut 4 bases from V and 11 bases from J; bases unmatched to any gene: 8. CDR1 is SEHNR, CDR2 FQNEAQ, per germline (reference sequence). CDR3 size: 13 residues. The CDR3 loop reads CASSSGQGVRAFF. The CDR3 nucleotides read TGTGCCAGCAGCTCGGGACAGGGAGTAAGGGCTTTCTTT.